Following are 21 T cell receptor beta chains from one sample sequenced in a study of regulatory T cells in long-lasting Graves disease (dated by TCRdb to the early 2020s). What the time point label conveys for this sample: persistent/refractory GD, antithyroid drugs over 5 years with positive TRAb. For both TCR sequencing and RNA sequencing, RNA was extracted from PBMCs in TRIzol. Library generation was performed with multiplex PCR. Sequenced using an Illumina HiSeq 4000. CDR3 regions were amplified by Arm-PCR with iRepertoire HTBI primers to construct TCR beta libraries. TCRdb trimmed public reads at Q25 via fastp, called clones via MiXCR and kept in-frame beta chains. Entries are consolidated by CDR3 protein sequence, retaining the most common genes and DNA. This sample lists about 660,000 distinct CDR3 sequences; about 30% were detected once. The top ten constitute about 40% of the sample. This sample comprised peripheral blood mononuclear cells (PBMCs), obtained when the disease was refractory, from a patient treated with antithyroid drugs. Receptor source: a female donor with Graves disease.

V gene TRBV5-4 combines with J gene TRBJ2-5, with 11 bases that match TRBD2. The CDR3 sequence is 16 residues long. Germline V CDR1 and CDR2: SGHNT, YYREEE (reference sequence). The J segment lost 2 bases and the V segment lost 0 bases, leaving 3 bases of the junction unmatched. The DNA of the CDR3 is TGTGCCAGCAGCTTGGTACTAGCGGGGGTACAAGAGACCCAGTACTTC. This encodes CASSLVLAGVQETQYF.

The chain couples TRBV20-1 to TRBJ1-4, with D perhaps TRBD1 (6 bases). The V and J ends lost 5 bases and 0 bases respectively, with 19 bases between them. CDR1 is DFQATT and CDR2 is SNEGSKA in the germline V gene (reference sequence). The CDR3 runs to 17 residues. CDR3 protein: CSAEQGLGRTTNEKLFF. The DNA of the CDR3 is TGCAGTGCTGAACAGGGTCTGGGTCGTACAACTAATGAAAAACTGTTTTTT.

As concerns this clonotype: With a much larger clone just one base away, this may be a read error. Because it lacks the conserved phenylalanine or tryptophan at the end, this CDR3 is likely a read error. The DNA is omitted, as the CDR3 cannot be located on it reliably, and the CDR3 follows TCRdb's listing. The V call is TRBV7-8, the J call TRBJ2-5; no DNA check was done on the table's D call, TRBD2. The CDR3 has 13 residues if both end residues are counted. Germline V CDR1 and CDR2: SGHVS, FQNEAQ. This chain's CDR3 is CASSRLAGERRVL.

This clonotype was found many times. The chain recombines TRBV20-1 with TRBJ2-2; 10 nucleotides align to TRBD2. The germline CDR1 and CDR2 sequences are DFQATT and SNEGSKA (reference sequence). The V gene end was trimmed by 1 base and the J gene end by 1 base; junction bases not matched to a gene: 3. This CDR3 spans 16 amino acids. The CDR3 sequence is CSARAASGRNTGELFF. CDR3 bases: TGCAGTGCTAGAGCGGCTAGCGGGAGGAACACCGGGGAGCTGTTTTTT.

V and J are TRBV20-1 and TRBJ2-7; D unresolved. The CDR3 is 13 residues long. Trimming took off 3 bases at V and 1 base at J, with 10 bases between the two ends. Germline loops: CDR1 DFQATT, CDR2 SNEGSKA (reference sequence). CDR3 coding DNA: TGCAGTGCTAGCGTCGCGGAGTCCTACGAGCAGTACTTC. This gives the protein CSASVAESYEQYF.

This chain joins TRBV6-1 and TRBJ1-5; 8 bases fit TRBD1. The CDR3 sequence is 15 residues long. CDR1 and CDR2 (germline): MNHNS, SASEGT. After removal of 8 bases from V and 9 bases from J, the junction contained 15 bases not matched to a gene. CDR3 nucleotide sequence: TGTGCCAGCGGCACCTCGACAGGGGCCAAGAGGCCCCAGCATTTT. This translates into CASGTSTGAKRPQHF.

The chain employs TRBV12-3 or TRBV12-4 and TRBJ1-4; maybe TRBD1 (6 bases). The V and J ends lost 3 bases and 7 bases respectively, with 21 bases between them. The CDR3 consists of 17 residues. The DNA for the CDR3 is TGTGCCAGCAGTTTGGAATATGGGATAGGGGGAGGTGAAAAACTGTTTTTT. Its protein is CASSLEYGIGGGEKLFF.

This clonotype showed up just a few times. This sequence joins TRBV2 and TRBJ1-6; D possibly corresponds to TRBD1 (5 bases). In germline, CDR1 is SNHLY, CDR2 FYNNEI. V was cut by 7 bases and J by 8 bases, with 18 bases left in between. This CDR3 has 15 residues. The CDR3 is CASTEGQGGDSPLHF. CDR3 DNA sequence: TGTGCCAGCACCGAAGGGCAGGGCGGGGATTCACCCCTCCACTTT.

This chain links TRBV29-1 with TRBJ2-7; a weak D match, TRBD1 (6 bases). From germline, CDR1 is SQVTM and CDR2 ANQGSEA. The CDR3 runs 12 residues. V dropped 3 bases and J dropped 1 base, with 7 bases sitting between them. The DNA for the CDR3 is TGCAGCGTTGATCAGGGGTCCTACGAGCAGTACTTC. Its translation is CSVDQGSYEQYF.

There are a few counts of this clonotype. The J gene is TRBJ2-7, the V gene TRBV5-6; D remains unclear. CDR3 length: 13 amino acids. V shed 2 bases and J shed 2 bases, with 8 bases lying between them. Per germline, CDR1 SGHDT and CDR2 YYEEEE. The DNA for the CDR3 is TGTGCCAGCAGCTTAGATCCTACCTACGAGCAGTACTTC. The encoded protein is CASSLDPTYEQYF.

This sequence joins TRBV19 and TRBJ1-5; the D gene is possibly TRBD1 (6 bases). This CDR3 is 16 amino acids long. Germline V gene sequence: CDR1 LNHDA, CDR2 SQIVND (reference sequence). The V end lost 7 bases, the J end lost 3 bases, and 19 bases lay between the germline ends. In DNA, the CDR3 is TGTGCCAGTAACCGGGGGCGTTGGTTTGACAATCAGCCCCAGCATTTT. Translating gives CASNRGRWFDNQPQHF.

The sample holds a few counts of this clonotype. The chain is built from TRBV5-1 and TRBJ2-7; D perhaps matches TRBD1 (6 bases). V gave up 4 bases and J gave up 3 bases, with 11 bases separating them. The length of the CDR3 is 13 residues. Germline V gives CDR1 SGHRS, CDR2 YFSETQ. The CDR3 spells CASSTDSLYEQYF. The CDR3 DNA reads TGCGCCAGCAGCACGGACAGTCTCTACGAGCAGTACTTC.

Comments on this clonotype: The germline gene is not matched at one end of the junction; a read error may be the cause. V gene TRBV28 combines with J gene TRBJ1-1, with a possible D match to TRBD1 (6 bases). Germline CDR1 is MDHEN and CDR2 is SYDVKM. The CDR3 is made up of 13 amino acids. CDR3 DNA: TGTGCCAGCCTCCGGACAGCGAAGACTGAAGCTTCCTTT. Residues: CASLRTAKTEASF. The variable domain in full, completed from reference TRBV28 and TRBJ1-1, reads DVKVTQSSRYLVKRTGEKVFLECVQDMDHENMFWYRQDPGLGLRLIYFSYDVKMKEKGDIPEGYSVSREKKERFSLILESASTNQTSMYLCASLRTAKTEASFGQGTRLTVV.

The rearrangement links TRBV10-3 to TRBJ1-2; D unclear. V shed 6 bases and J shed 1 base, with 12 bases lying between them. Per the germline V gene, CDR1 is ENHRY and CDR2 is SYGVKD. The CDR3 extends over 14 amino acids. CDR3 region: CAISWEIFNYGYTF. In nucleotides, the CDR3 is TGTGCCATCAGCTGGGAAATCTTTAACTATGGCTACACCTTC.

This clonotype was counted only a few times. The CDR3 nucleotides read TGTGCCTGGAGCGCAGGGGCCAATTCACCCCTCCACTTT. Its protein product is CAWSAGANSPLHF. The gene calls are TRBV30 and TRBJ1-6, with D perhaps TRBD1 (6 bases). The CDR3 spans 13 residues. Trimming pared 3 bases from V and 7 bases from J, leaving 10 bases between. Germline-derived CDR1 and CDR2 are GTSNPN and SVGIG (reference sequence). Filled out from reference TRBV30 and TRBJ1-6, the complete variable domain reads SQTIHQWPATLVQPVGSPLSLECTVEGTSNPNLYWYRQAAGRGLQLLFYSVGIGQISSEVPQNLSASRPQDRQFILSSKKLLLSDSGFYLCAWSAGANSPLHFGNGTRLTVT.

For this clonotype: A much bigger clone sits one base away, suggesting this may be a read error. The chain employs TRBV28 and TRBJ1-1; 9 bases line up with TRBD1. In germline, CDR1 is MDHEN, CDR2 SYDVKM. This CDR3 contains 14 residues. The DNA of the CDR3 is TGTGCCAGCAGAAATACAGGGGGCCATACTGAAGCTTCCTTT. Translating gives CASRNTGGHTEASF.

V and J are TRBV18 and TRBJ1-1; D unresolved. The CDR3 sequence is 14 residues long. Germline V lookup: CDR1 KGHSH, CDR2 LQKENI. The ends were cut back, 2 bases at V and 12 bases at J, with 19 bases in the middle. Here the CDR3 DNA reads TGTGCCAGCTCACCAAATTACGGGAACACTGAGACTTTCTTT. Translating gives CASSPNYGNTETFF.

The gene calls are TRBV20-1 and TRBJ2-7, with 8 bases identical to TRBD2. This CDR3 spans 14 amino acids. Germline assignment: CDR1 DFQATT and CDR2 SNEGSKA (reference sequence). The junction had 8 bases not matched to a gene; V was cut back by 4 bases and J by 3 bases. The chain's CDR3 is CSAKATGLVYEQYF. The CDR3 nucleotides read TGCAGTGCTAAGGCAACGGGACTAGTCTACGAGCAGTACTTC.

The gene calls are TRBV6-5 and TRBJ1-3; no clear D. This CDR3 is 15 amino acids long. Deletions cut 0 bases from V and 0 bases from J, with 6 bases between. Germline V gene sequence: CDR1 MNHEY, CDR2 SVGAGI. CDR3 nucleotide sequence: TGTGCCAGCAGTTACTCTCCCAGCTCTGGAAACACCATATATTTT. This gives the protein CASSYSPSSGNTIYF.

The chain employs TRBV12-3 or TRBV12-4 and TRBJ2-2; the D is unclear. CDR3 length equals 12 residues. Between the trimmed V and J ends, which lost 3 bases and 7 bases, there was a span of 6 bases. The CDR3 spells CASSLSDGELFF. In DNA, the CDR3 is TGTGCCAGCAGTTTGTCGGACGGGGAGCTGTTTTTT.

The V call is TRBV20-1, the J call TRBJ2-5, with 10 bases identical to TRBD2. V shed 2 bases, J shed 5 bases, and the junction held 8 bases outside the gene matches. Germline-derived CDR1 and CDR2 are DFQATT and SNEGSKA (reference sequence). This CDR3 has 15 amino acids. CDR3 DNA: TGCAGTGCTAGATCGCCAGCGGGAGGGTCGGAGACCCAGTACTTC. It codes for CSARSPAGGSETQYF.